One and the same sample provided the 7 T cell receptor beta chains below, sequenced in a study of Ad26.COV2.S vaccination and SARS-CoV-2 variants (dated by TCRdb to about 2021). Library preparation employed the immunoSEQ multiplex PCR assay. Imported from immuneACCESS, the table was reduced by TCRdb to in-frame sequences with V and J called. These copies leave out some clones; in studies compared against another copy, an unresolved V gene accounts for under half, and the cause of the remainder is not known. The sample records some 450,000 clones, around 91% of which are singletons. Clones ranked in the top ten supply roughly 4% of the sample. In light of the paper, this sample's treatment or condition label describes: roughly 20 received Ad26.COV2.S at low or high dose, single or two shots; five or six received placebo; per-sample allocation not given. For vaccine and placebo recipients, the sequenced repertoires came from samples collected on day 63 after the first injection.

The sample consisted of peripheral blood, taken in a trial of Ad26.COV2.S vaccine versus placebo. All receptors derive from a person between 18 and 65 years old who received the Ad26.COV2.S COVID-19 vaccine or a placebo.

The chain combines TRBV18 with TRBJ1-2, with 10 positions matching TRBD1. Unmatched junction bases numbered 9, after V lost 1 base and J lost 4 bases. This CDR3 has 17 amino acids. Germline CDR1 reads KGHSH; CDR2 reads LQKENI. The DNA for the CDR3 is TGTGCCAGCTCACCACGAATGGGGACAGGGGTATTCTATGGCTACACCTTC. It codes for CASSPRMGTGVFYGYTF.

The rearrangement joins TRBV19 to TRBJ1-2, with a tentative D call TRBD1 (5 bases). Germline lookup yields CDR1 LNHDA and CDR2 SQIVND (reference sequence). This CDR3 comprises 14 residues. Trimming removed 5 bases from V and 2 bases from J, with 12 bases in between. CDR3 residues: CASSVIGVNYGYTF. CDR3 DNA sequence: TGTGCCAGTAGTGTTATAGGGGTAAACTATGGCTACACCTTC. The variable domain in full, completed from reference TRBV19 and TRBJ1-2, reads DGGITQSPKYLFRKEGQNVTLSCEQNLNHDAMYWYRQDPGQGLRLIYYSQIVNDFQKGDIAEGYSVSREKKESFPLTVTSAQKNPTAFYLCASSVIGVNYGYTFGSGTRLTVV.

The rearrangement uses TRBV15 and TRBJ2-5, with D perhaps assigned TRBD1 or TRBD2 (6 bases each). CDR3 length: 13 residues. V lost 0 bases to trimming and J lost 8 bases, with 10 bases between them. Per germline, CDR1 LNHNV and CDR2 YYDKDF (reference sequence). CDR3 DNA sequence: TGTGCCACCAGCAGAGATGAGGGGGGAACCCAGTACTTC. This codes for CATSRDEGGTQYF.

This rearrangement joins TRBV19 to TRBJ2-5; D might be TRBD1 or TRBD2, each matching 5 bases. The CDR3 consists of 13 residues. V dropped 5 bases and J dropped 2 bases, with 9 bases sitting between them. Germline V lookup: CDR1 LNHDA, CDR2 SQIVND (reference sequence). In nucleotides, the CDR3 is TGTGCCAGTAGTGAGAGGGGTCAAGAGACCCAGTACTTC. Encoded protein: CASSERGQETQYF.

This clone has just one count. This chain connects TRBV27 to TRBJ2-5; perhaps TRBD1 as D (6 bases). Deletions cut 5 bases from V and 2 bases from J, with 9 bases between. Germline CDR1 MNHEY, CDR2 SMNVEV (reference sequence). The CDR3 spans 13 residues. The CDR3 coding sequence is TGTGCCAGCAGTAAACAGGGACAAGAGACCCAGTACTTC. As protein: CASSKQGQETQYF.

Concerning this clone itself: The sample contains more than one DNA sequence encoding this CDR3. The V and J genes are TRBV19 and TRBJ1-5, with 7 bases that match TRBD1. Unmatched junction bases numbered 3, after V lost 8 bases and J lost 2 bases. Looked up from germline, CDR1 is LNHDA and CDR2 is SQIVND (reference sequence). This CDR3 spans 13 amino acids. CDR3 region: CASSQGRNQPQHF. The CDR3 nucleotides read TGTGCCAGTTCACAGGGGCGCAATCAGCCCCAGCATTTT.

The chain uses TRBV7-2 and TRBJ2-7, with TRBD2 matching 7 bases. The CDR3 spans 15 residues. V lost 6 bases, J lost 0 bases, and 8 bases stayed unmatched. Looked up from germline, CDR1 is SGHTA and CDR2 is FQGNSA. The CDR3 loop reads CASRYSGSSSYEQYF. CDR3 in DNA: TGTGCCAGCAGATATAGCGGGTCAAGCTCCTACGAGCAGTACTTC.